One sample yielded the 9 T cell receptor beta chains listed below, sequenced in a study of breast tumors, draining lymph nodes, adjacent tissues listed by TCRdb under 2016. The method was multiplex PCR. The instrument was an Illumina HiSeq 2000. In TCRdb, the public reads were trimmed at Q25 with fastp and aligned with MiXCR, with productive beta chains retained. Rows merge per CDR3 protein into single entries with the most common DNA and genes. This sample has about 200,000 distinct CDR3 sequences in its table, and less than 40% of those were observed once. In total, the top ten clones hold approximately 3.5% of the sample. The axillary draining lymph nodes of breast cancer patients were the source of the lymph node samples. Sequencing was performed on axillary lymph node tissue. These TCRs come from a female donor with breast cancer. Some clones in this sample may be carry-over from other donors' samples.

This clonotype was detected ten times or more. The chain is built from TRBV7-8 and TRBJ2-3; D is unclear. CDR1 SGHVS and CDR2 FQNEAQ come from the germline V gene. V lost 5 bases and J lost 3, with 15 bases in between. There are 15 residues in the CDR3. CDR3 sequence reads: CASSIGLGITDTQYF. The CDR3 bases are TGTGCCAGCAGCATAGGTCTAGGGATTACAGATACGCAGTATTTT.

This clonotype was observed a few times. The chain joins TRBV30 to TRBJ1-5; D ambiguous. The ends were cut back, 3 bases at V and 0 bases at J, with 9 bases in the middle. Germline V gene lookup returns CDR1 GTSNPN and CDR2 SVGIG (reference sequence). The CDR3 has 14 residues. In DNA form, the CDR3 reads TGTGCCTGGAGCACAGAGTATAGCAATCAGCCCCAGCATTTT. This gives the protein CAWSTEYSNQPQHF. Complete variable domain (other parts from reference TRBV30 and TRBJ1-5): SQTIHQWPATLVQPVGSPLSLECTVEGTSNPNLYWYRQAAGRGLQLLFYSVGIGQISSEVPQNLSASRPQDRQFILSSKKLLLSDSGFYLCAWSTEYSNQPQHFGDGTRLSIL.

This clonotype showed up many times. The genes are TRBV4-1 and TRBJ1-2; perhaps TRBD1 as D (6 bases). The germline V gene has CDR1 MGHRA and CDR2 YSYEKL. The CDR3 has 14 residues. V was cut by 1 base and J by 2 bases, with 8 bases left in between. The CDR3 DNA reads TGCGCCAGCAGCCAAGGACAGGCGAACTATGGCTACACCTTC. Translated: CASSQGQANYGYTF.

The table lists this clonotype with many counts. The rearrangement uses TRBV30 and TRBJ1-4; D is possibly TRBD1 (5 bases). Trimming took off 0 bases at V and 7 bases at J, with 15 bases between the two ends. Germline V lookup: CDR1 GTSNPN, CDR2 SVGIG (reference sequence). This CDR3 has 15 amino acids. The CDR3 region is CAWSVRTGRTEKLFF. Here the CDR3 DNA reads TGTGCCTGGAGTGTTCGGACGGGACGGACTGAAAAACTGTTTTTT.

This clonotype was found many times. The chain has TRBV7-2 and TRBJ2-3; 7 bases are a match to TRBD2. Germline V gene data show CDR1 as SGHTA and CDR2 as FQGNSA. The CDR3 consists of 16 residues. The trim removed 4 bases at V and 4 bases at J, leaving 11 bases unmatched. CDR3 in amino acids: CASSSRLALSPDTQYF. The CDR3 DNA is TGTGCCAGCAGCTCAAGACTAGCATTGAGTCCAGATACGCAGTATTTT.

This clonotype came up many times. The rearrangement uses TRBV5-1 and TRBJ2-1, with 7 nucleotides matching TRBD1. With 4 bases clipped from V and 2 bases from J, the junction kept 6 bases outside the gene matches. This CDR3 has 15 amino acids. Germline V gene sequence: CDR1 SGHRS, CDR2 YFSETQ. This CDR3 reads CASSPDRFAYNEQFF. The CDR3, as DNA: TGCGCCAGCAGCCCGGACAGGTTCGCCTACAATGAGCAGTTCTTC.

This clonotype was seen at least ten times. This chain connects TRBV29-1 to TRBJ2-7; 8 bases map to TRBD2. The CDR3 is made up of 14 amino acids. The junction had 10 bases not matched to a gene; V was cut back by 6 bases and J by 3 bases. CDR1 SQVTM and CDR2 ANQGSEA come from the germline V gene. The CDR3 here is CSVALGLAGYEQYF. The CDR3 DNA sequence: TGCAGCGTAGCGTTGGGGCTAGCGGGCTACGAGCAGTACTTC.

Only one count was recorded for this clonotype. This chain links TRBV20-1 with TRBJ1-1; D not resolved. Germline V CDR1 and CDR2: DFQATT, SNEGSKA (reference sequence). Trimming left V 0 bases short and J 7 bases short, with 9 bases between. CDR3 length: 12 residues. DNA of the CDR3: TGCAGTGCTAGAGAGGGAGGATTTGAAGCTTTCTTT. It codes for CSAREGGFEAFF.

This clonotype was seen many times. V gene TRBV9 combines with J gene TRBJ1-3, with D unresolved. Trimming cost V 1 base and J 3 bases, with 11 bases left between them. The germline CDR1 and CDR2 sequences are SGDLS and YYNGEE. The CDR3 totals 15 residues. Here the CDR3 DNA reads TGTGCCAGCAGCGTATGGGAGGGAGGTGGAAACACCATATATTTT. Amino acids: CASSVWEGGGNTIYF.